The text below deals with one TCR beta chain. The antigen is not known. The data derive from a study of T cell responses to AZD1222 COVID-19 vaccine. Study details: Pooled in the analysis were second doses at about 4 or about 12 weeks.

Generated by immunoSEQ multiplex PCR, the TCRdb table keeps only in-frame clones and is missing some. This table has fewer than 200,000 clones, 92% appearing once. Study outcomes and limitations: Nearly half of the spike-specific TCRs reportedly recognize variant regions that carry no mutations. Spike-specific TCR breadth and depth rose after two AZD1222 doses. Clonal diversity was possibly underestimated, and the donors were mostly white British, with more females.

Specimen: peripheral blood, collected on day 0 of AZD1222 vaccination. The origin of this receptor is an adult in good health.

This chain's CDR3 is CASSGANNQPQHF. The CDR3, as DNA: TGTGCCAGTAGTGGGGCCAACAATCAGCCCCAGCATTTT. The rearrangement links TRBV19 to TRBJ1-5; a possible D gene is TRBD1 (5 bases). Germline-derived CDR1 and CDR2 are LNHDA and SQIVND (reference sequence). The CDR3 spans 13 residues. V was shortened by 5 bases and J by 3 bases, with 8 bases between the two germline ends. Full variable domain (missing parts from reference TRBV19 and TRBJ1-5): DGGITQSPKYLFRKEGQNVTLSCEQNLNHDAMYWYRQDPGQGLRLIYYSQIVNDFQKGDIAEGYSVSREKKESFPLTVTSAQKNPTAFYLCASSGANNQPQHFGDGTRLSIL.